One and the same sample provided the 14 T cell receptor beta chains below, sequenced in a study of blood T cell repertoires in COVID-19. Only in-frame clones appear in the TCRdb table, and some are missing; sequencing was by immunoSEQ multiplex PCR. The table shows some 350,000 clones, with 80% to 90% occurring only once. The sequenced material came from peripheral blood. The receptors come from a woman aged 25 to 39 with COVID-19, enrolled during active disease.

The V call is TRBV18, the J call TRBJ1-3; the match to TRBD1 covers 9 bases. The V and J ends lost 6 bases and 2 bases, in that order; junction bases with no gene match: 8. Germline assignment: CDR1 KGHSH and CDR2 LQKENI. There are 16 residues in the CDR3. CDR3 DNA: TGTGCCAGCTCGACGGGACAGGGCCCCGCTGGAAACACCATATATTTT. It is translated as CASSTGQGPAGNTIYF. Full variable domain (remainder filled in from reference TRBV18 and TRBJ1-3): NAGVMQNPRHLVRRRGQEARLRCSPMKGHSHVYWYRQLPEEGLKFMVYLQKENIIDESGMPKERFSAEFPKEGPSILRIQQVVRGDSAAYFCASSTGQGPAGNTIYFGEGSWLTVV.

The chain uses TRBV18 and TRBJ1-5; the match to TRBD1 covers 9 bases. Germline assignment: CDR1 KGHSH and CDR2 LQKENI. The ends lost 2 bases at V and 5 bases at J; junction bases unmatched: 4. There are 15 residues in the CDR3. CDR3 residues: CASSPSTGGYQPQHF. In DNA, the CDR3 is TGTGCCAGCTCACCAAGCACAGGGGGCTATCAGCCCCAGCATTTT.

V gene TRBV5-4 combines with J gene TRBJ2-7; a possible D gene is TRBD2 (5 bases). The V gene's germline CDR1 is SGHNT and CDR2 YYREEE (reference sequence). The CDR3 extends over 15 amino acids. Trimming removed 4 bases from V and 2 bases from J, with 16 bases in between. The CDR3 protein is CASSPGREVPYEQYF. The CDR3 nucleotides are TGTGCCAGCAGCCCGGGAAGGGAAGTCCCCTACGAGCAGTACTTC.

The V gene is TRBV27, the J gene TRBJ2-3; TRBD1 matches at 7 bases. In germline, CDR1 is MNHEY, CDR2 SMNVEV (reference sequence). The CDR3 totals 15 residues. The V segment lost 4 bases and the J segment 2 bases; nucleotides outside the gene matches: 6. CDR3 sequence (DNA): TGTGCCAGCAGTTCCAGACAGGGCTCCACAGATACGCAGTATTTT. This codes for CASSSRQGSTDTQYF.

V is TRBV6-4 and J is TRBJ2-3; 7 bases are a match to TRBD1. CDR3 length: 15 residues. The germline V gene encodes CDR1 MRHNA and CDR2 SNTAGT. Losses at the gene ends were 3 bases for V and 5 bases for J; bases not matched to a gene: 8. CDR3 DNA: TGTGCCAGCAGTGAGGAAGGGGGCAGGGGAGATACGCAGTATTTT. Encoded protein: CASSEEGGRGDTQYF.

This clone was observed once. It is unclear where the CDR3 begins or ends on the DNA, so no DNA is shown, and the CDR3 is as TCRdb lists it. This chain uses TRBV28 with TRBJ2-3; TRBD2 is the table's D call, not checked against the DNA. The CDR3 extends over 15 residues, inclusive of both ends. The V gene's germline CDR1 is MDHEN and CDR2 SYDVKM. The CDR3 here is CASSSSASGTDTQYF.

The gene calls are TRBV5-6 and TRBJ2-2, with TRBD2 identical over 11 bases. This CDR3 contains 16 residues. The V segment lost 0 bases and the J segment 5 bases; nucleotides outside the gene matches: 3. The germline V gene has CDR1 SGHDT and CDR2 YYEEEE. CDR3 bases: TGTGCCAGCAGCTTGGCACTAGCGGGGGATACCGGGGAGCTGTTTTTT. Translated, it gives CASSLALAGDTGELFF.

This chain joins TRBV7-8 and TRBJ2-3; 9 bases match TRBD2. This CDR3 region has 16 residues. Trimming took 5 bases from V and 0 from J; bases not matched to a gene: 6. The germline gives CDR1 SGHVS, CDR2 FQNEAQ. CDR3 sequence reads: CASSLRLAVSTDTQYF. The CDR3 DNA reads as TGTGCCAGCAGCCTAAGACTAGCGGTGAGCACAGATACGCAGTATTTT. The entire variable domain, with the rest obtained from reference TRBV7-8 and TRBJ2-3, is as follows: GAGVSQSPRYKVAKRGQDVALRCDPISGHVSLFWYQQALGQGPEFLTYFQNEAQLDKSGLPSDRFFAERPEGSVSTLKIQRTQQEDSAVYLCASSLRLAVSTDTQYFGPGTRLTVL.

A single count supports this clone. V and J are TRBV14 and TRBJ2-6; 9 bases are a match to TRBD1. The ends lost 6 bases at V and 1 base at J; junction bases unmatched: 7. There are 17 residues in the CDR3. Germline CDR1 and CDR2: SGHDN and FVKESK. CDR3 DNA sequence: TGTGCCAGCAGTCCTGGGACAGGGAGGTCTGGGGCCAACGTCCTGACTTTC. Residues: CASSPGTGRSGANVLTF.

The chain uses TRBV5-1 and TRBJ1-2; 10 bases are shared with TRBD1. The V gene end was trimmed by 5 bases and the J gene end by 4 bases; junction bases not matched to a gene: 8. The CDR3 consists of 15 residues. The V gene's germline CDR1 is SGHRS and CDR2 YFSETQ. The CDR3 sequence is CASSPGQGVTYGYTF. The DNA of the CDR3 is TGCGCCAGCAGTCCTGGACAGGGGGTAACCTATGGCTACACCTTC.

The V call is TRBV7-6, the J call TRBJ1-6; 7 positions match TRBD1. V was pared by 5 bases and J by 8 bases, with 6 bases of the junction left unmatched. The CDR3 runs 14 residues. Germline V CDR1 and CDR2: SGHVS, FNYEAQ. CDR3 DNA: TGTGCCAGCAGCGTCCGGGACAGAGATTCACCCCTCCACTTT. Protein: CASSVRDRDSPLHF.

This chain joins TRBV7-6 and TRBJ1-2; 12 bases are shared with TRBD1. The CDR3 consists of 15 residues. Germline V CDR1 and CDR2: SGHVS, FNYEAQ. J was trimmed by 8 bases and V by 5 bases; bases with no gene match: 9. CDR3 DNA: TGTGCCAGCAGCGGAGGGACAGGGGGCTATGGCGGCTACACCTTC. As protein: CASSGGTGGYGGYTF.

The V gene is TRBV29-1, the J gene TRBJ1-1; D is unclear. V lost 4 bases to trimming and J lost 1 base, with 13 bases between them. Germline lookup yields CDR1 SQVTM and CDR2 ANQGSEA. The CDR3 totals 14 residues. The CDR3: CSVAPPPQNTEAFF. The CDR3 coding sequence is TGCAGCGTTGCCCCCCCACCACAGAACACTGAAGCTTTCTTT.

The chain carries TRBV4-3 and TRBJ2-7, with 9 bases that match TRBD1. Germline trimming cut 1 base from V and 5 bases from J; bases unmatched to any gene: 6. CDR3 size: 15 residues. The germline gives CDR1 LGHNA, CDR2 YSLEER. CDR3 residues: CASSQGLRQGDEQYF. The CDR3, as DNA: TGCGCCAGCAGCCAAGGTTTACGACAGGGGGACGAGCAGTACTTC.